The clone carrying this TCR beta chain appeared a few times. Its antigen remains unidentified. This record belongs to a study of human T cells and chemical hapten exposure. Trimming left V 5 bases short and J 7 bases short, with 11 bases between. CDR3 length equals 12 residues. Whole-study results and caveats: Following DPC sensitization, TCRs present above 1 in 1000 frequency showed no change.

TCRdb reprocessed the RACE reads via MiXCR and lists one record per CDR3 protein. The sample includes tens of thousands of distinct CDR3 sequences, approximately 3.3% of them seen just once. Noted time point: patch test 2, 6 weeks after DPC sensitization. Sample treatment: therapeutic diphenylcyclopropenone sensitization with weekly scalp DPC. Blood sampling occurred before each patch-test application. Participating donors were patients with alopecia, aged 18 to 70 years, considered appropriate candidates for DPC. The TCR was taken from a middle-aged man with alopecia areata. Some clones in this sample may be carry-over from other donors' samples. Sequences were derived from whole blood, sampled in connection with sensitization to the hapten diphenylcyclopropenone (DPC). The V gene is TRBV12-3 or TRBV12-4, the J gene TRBJ2-5; unclear D gene. This chain's CDR3 is CASSPSERTQYF. The DNA of the CDR3 is TGTGCCAGCAGTCCGTCAGAGAGGACCCAGTACTTC.